The 22 T cell receptor beta chains given below trace back to one sample, sequenced in a study of control samples from healthy donors and cancer patients. This table comes from immunoSEQ multiplex PCR, and its TCRdb copy is limited to in-frame clones, with some not included. Altogether fewer than 200,000 clones are present, 90% being singletons, with the ten largest covering more than 1.3%. Sequencing was performed on blood. The receptors stem from a woman aged 45-60 years in good health.

This sequence joins TRBV28 and TRBJ1-2; possible D gene TRBD1, 5 bases. Trimming shortened V by 4 bases and J by 3 bases, and 12 bases separated the two germline ends. Germline CDR1 MDHEN, CDR2 SYDVKM. The length of the CDR3 is 14 residues. The CDR3: CASSSPGGDYGYTF. CDR3 nucleotide sequence: TGTGCCAGCAGTTCCCCCGGGGGAGACTATGGCTACACCTTC.

The chain uses TRBV30 and TRBJ1-4, with D perhaps TRBD1 (5 bases). This CDR3 has 14 amino acids. Germline loops: CDR1 GTSNPN, CDR2 SVGIG (reference sequence). V lost 8 bases and J 4 bases, leaving 17 bases between the germline ends. CDR3 nucleotide sequence: TGTGCCGGGACCCTCGGGACGGTTAATGAAAAACTGTTTTTT. Its protein product is CAGTLGTVNEKLFF.

V and J are TRBV7-2 and TRBJ2-3; 9 bases line up with TRBD1. V was clipped by 6 bases and J by 9 bases; unmatched bases: 7. This CDR3 contains 13 residues. Germline CDR1 SGHTA, CDR2 FQGNSA. The CDR3 reads CASSEQGARTQYF. CDR3 DNA sequence: TGTGCCAGCAGTGAACAGGGGGCGAGGACGCAGTATTTT. The full variable domain, rest sourced from reference TRBV7-2 and TRBJ2-3, is GAGVSQSPSNKVTEKGKDVELRCDPISGHTALYWYRQSLGQGLEFLIYFQGNSAPDKSGLPSDRFSAERTGGSVSTLTIQRTQQEDSAVYLCASSEQGARTQYFGPGTRLTVL.

The chain recombines TRBV4-3 with TRBJ2-7; possibly TRBD2 for D (5 bases). V shed 0 bases and J shed 0 bases, with 9 bases lying between them. This CDR3 has 15 amino acids. Germline values: CDR1 LGHNA, CDR2 YSLEER. CDR3 sequence reads: CASSQDLSGSYEQYF. For the CDR3, the DNA is TGCGCCAGCAGCCAAGATTTGAGCGGCTCCTACGAGCAGTACTTC.

The chain joins TRBV2 to TRBJ1-5, with D possibly being TRBD1 (6 bases). The V end was cut by 6 bases, the J end by 6 bases, with 15 bases between. Germline lookup yields CDR1 SNHLY and CDR2 FYNNEI. The CDR3 contains 14 residues. The CDR3 coding sequence is TGTGCCAGCAGAGAGCCAGGGGTTGGTCAGCCCCAGCATTTT. Translating gives CASREPGVGQPQHF.

V and J are TRBV5-6 and TRBJ2-7; D gene unclear. The length of the CDR3 is 17 residues. V lost 0 bases and J 3 bases, leaving 19 bases between the germline ends. Germline V lookup: CDR1 SGHDT, CDR2 YYEEEE. The CDR3 coding sequence is TGTGCCAGCAGCTTGGGGACCCAGAGTTTCTCCTACTACGAGCAGTACTTC. Amino acids: CASSLGTQSFSYYEQYF.

The J gene is TRBJ1-5, the V gene TRBV3-1 (or the pseudogene TRBV3-2); tentatively, D is TRBD1 (6 bases). Per the germline V gene, CDR1 is LGHDT and CDR2 is YNNKEL (reference sequence). This CDR3 region has 18 residues. The V and J ends lost 0 bases and 2 bases respectively, with 17 bases between them. The CDR3 DNA sequence: TGTGCCAGCAGCCAAGAGTTTGGAACAGGGCGAGGCAATCAGCCCCAGCATTTT. It yields the protein CASSQEFGTGRGNQPQHF.

The chain has TRBV5-6 and TRBJ2-5; 9 bases match TRBD2. The CDR3 spans 16 residues. Germline CDR1 and CDR2: SGHDT and YYEEEE. V shed 4 bases and J 4 bases; nucleotides not matched to a gene: 11. In nucleotides, the CDR3 is TGTGCCAGCAGCCCCTTCGGCGGGGGGGCCCGAGAGACCCAGTACTTC. Translation gives CASSPFGGGARETQYF.

The J gene is TRBJ1-1, the V gene TRBV28; the match to TRBD1 covers 7 bases. Germline values: CDR1 MDHEN, CDR2 SYDVKM. V shed 4 bases and J 0 bases; nucleotides not matched to a gene: 2. CDR3 length equals 14 residues. CDR3 sequence (DNA): TGTGCCAGCAGTTCTGGGACAGTGAACACTGAAGCTTTCTTT. Translated: CASSSGTVNTEAFF.

The V call is TRBV27, the J call TRBJ1-6; D call uncertain. Germline CDR1 MNHEY, CDR2 SMNVEV (reference sequence). Trimming took off 2 bases at V and 7 bases at J, with 12 bases between the two ends. The CDR3 is made up of 15 amino acids. The chain's CDR3 is CASSLGTGVNSPLHF. CDR3 sequence (DNA): TGTGCCAGCAGTTTAGGAACGGGCGTGAATTCACCCCTCCACTTT.

The chain uses TRBV29-1 and TRBJ1-5; 7 bases line up with TRBD1. The trim removed 4 bases at V and 5 bases at J, leaving 5 bases unmatched. CDR3 length: 13 amino acids. CDR1 SQVTM and CDR2 ANQGSEA come from the germline V gene. CDR3 in amino acids: CSVATGKDQPQHF. As DNA, the CDR3 is TGCAGCGTTGCGACAGGGAAGGATCAGCCCCAGCATTTT.

Here the CDR3 reads CAWSLAEYTEAFF. The CDR3 DNA reads as TGTGCCTGGAGTCTGGCGGAATACACTGAAGCTTTCTTT. The chain carries TRBV30 and TRBJ1-1; D is uncertain. From germline, CDR1 is GTSNPN and CDR2 SVGIG (reference sequence). The CDR3 totals 13 residues. V dropped 2 bases and J dropped 3 bases, with 10 bases sitting between them.

V usage is TRBV10-3 and J usage is TRBJ1-3; no definite D call. V dropped 8 bases and J dropped 0 bases, with 8 bases sitting between them. The CDR3 spans 13 residues. Germline V gives CDR1 ENHRY, CDR2 SYGVKD. CDR3 DNA: TGTGCCATCGCCCGGAGCTCTGGAAACACCATATATTTT. It encodes CAIARSSGNTIYF.

The chain is built from TRBV7-9 and TRBJ2-5; 9 positions agree with TRBD1. The V and J ends lost 1 base and 5 bases, in that order; junction bases with no gene match: 8. Looked up from germline, CDR1 is SEHNR and CDR2 is FQNEAQ (reference sequence). CDR3 length equals 16 residues. The CDR3 reads CASSLGAGTGLETQYF. The CDR3 coding sequence is TGTGCCAGCAGCTTAGGAGCCGGGACAGGGTTGGAGACCCAGTACTTC.

The V call is TRBV10-3, the J call TRBJ2-1; D is unclear. CDR1 and CDR2 (germline): ENHRY, SYGVKD. This CDR3 has 14 amino acids. V lost 7 bases, J lost 3 bases, and 13 bases lay in between. The DNA of the CDR3 is TGTGCCATCACCAGACAAGGGCTCTACAATGAGCAGTTCTTC. It translates to CAITRQGLYNEQFF.

The chain uses TRBV7-2 and TRBJ2-7; 7 bases agree with TRBD1. J was trimmed by 3 bases and V by 6 bases; bases with no gene match: 11. The CDR3 contains 15 residues. The germline gives CDR1 SGHTA, CDR2 FQGNSA. As DNA, the CDR3 is TGTGCCAGCAGTACAGGGGATGGATATAACTACGAGCAGTACTTC. This gives the protein CASSTGDGYNYEQYF.

The CDR3 here is CASSYSRTGSYNEQFF. In nucleotides, the CDR3 is TGTGCCAGCAGTTACTCTCGGACAGGGTCTTACAATGAGCAGTTCTTC. The chain joins TRBV6-2 or TRBV6-3 to TRBJ2-1; the match to TRBD1 covers 8 bases. The CDR3 covers 16 residues. The V segment lost 0 bases and the J segment 4 bases; nucleotides outside the gene matches: 5. Germline lookup yields CDR1 MNHEY and CDR2 SVGEGT.

J is TRBJ1-1 and V is TRBV19; D is unresolved. Trimming stripped 6 bases from V and 1 base from J, with 12 bases between. CDR1 and CDR2 from the germline V gene are LNHDA and SQIVND (reference sequence). The CDR3 covers 14 residues. DNA for the CDR3: TGTGCCAGTAGAACGCGGACGGAGAACACTGAAGCTTTCTTT. Translating it yields CASRTRTENTEAFF. Complete variable domain (other parts from reference TRBV19 and TRBJ1-1): DGGITQSPKYLFRKEGQNVTLSCEQNLNHDAMYWYRQDPGQGLRLIYYSQIVNDFQKGDIAEGYSVSREKKESFPLTVTSAQKNPTAFYLCASRTRTENTEAFFGQGTRLTVV.

The rearrangement joins TRBV2 to TRBJ1-4, with D maybe TRBD1 (5 bases). Germline V lookup: CDR1 SNHLY, CDR2 FYNNEI. V was trimmed by 6 bases and J by 4 bases, leaving 18 bases between them. This CDR3 has 16 residues. The DNA of the CDR3 is TGTGCCAGCAGGGTAACAAGGGGCAACGTTAATGAAAAACTGTTTTTT. It codes for CASRVTRGNVNEKLFF.

This clone came up a few times. The rearrangement links TRBV24-1 to TRBJ1-4; D ambiguous. Trimming shortened V by 3 bases and J by 4 bases, and 11 bases separated the two germline ends. The CDR3 sequence is 15 residues long. Germline lookup yields CDR1 KGHDR and CDR2 SFDVKD. The CDR3 here is CATSDTRGLNEKLFF. The CDR3, as DNA: TGTGCCACCAGTGATACCCGAGGACTTAATGAAAAACTGTTTTTT.

The rearrangement joins TRBV20-1 to TRBJ1-1; tentatively, D is TRBD1 (5 bases). V was cut by 3 bases and J by 11 bases, with 16 bases left in between. The germline V gene encodes CDR1 DFQATT and CDR2 SNEGSKA (reference sequence). CDR3 length: 12 amino acids. CDR3 nucleotide sequence: TGCAGTGCTAGTAACCGGGGCCCGCACGCTTTCTTT. It specifies CSASNRGPHAFF.

The V gene is TRBV9, the J gene TRBJ2-1; 7 bases are shared with TRBD2. Trimming cost V 4 bases and J 0 bases; bases outside gene matches: 7. CDR1 and CDR2 from the germline V gene are SGDLS and YYNGEE. The CDR3 contains 16 residues. CDR3 protein: CASSLSGVSSYNEQFF. CDR3 DNA: TGTGCCAGCAGCCTCAGCGGGGTTAGCTCCTACAATGAGCAGTTCTTC. The full variable domain, with the rest looked up from reference TRBV9 and TRBJ2-1, is DSGVTQTPKHLITATGQRVTLRCSPRSGDLSVYWYQQSLDQGLQFLIQYYNGEERAKGNILERFSAQQFPDLHSELNLSSLELGDSALYFCASSLSGVSSYNEQFFGPGTRLTVL.